This T cell receptor (beta chain) was captured in a study of monozygotic twins with inflammatory bowel disease. Study results and caveats: TCRbeta diversity (inverse Simpson) was lower in IBD patients than in healthy co-twins. Added variability in patient repertoires may stem from differing immunosuppressive treatments.

The CDR3 runs 13 residues. As regards this clonotype: Its antigen remains unknown.

Total RNA input per TCR library was approximately 3.5 ug. With the 5' RACE reads reprocessed, TCRdb shows one record per CDR3 protein and no DNA. The table lists approximately 400,000 distinct CDR3 sequences. The TCR originated in a human donor with ulcerative colitis or Crohn's disease, or a healthy co-twin of an affected twin (not recorded which). Sequenced material: blood. J is TRBJ2-5 and V is TRBV21-1; absent DNA, TCRdb's TRBD1 call cannot be checked. TRBV21-1 is deemed a pseudogene. The CDR3 loop is CAIMSRAEETQYF.